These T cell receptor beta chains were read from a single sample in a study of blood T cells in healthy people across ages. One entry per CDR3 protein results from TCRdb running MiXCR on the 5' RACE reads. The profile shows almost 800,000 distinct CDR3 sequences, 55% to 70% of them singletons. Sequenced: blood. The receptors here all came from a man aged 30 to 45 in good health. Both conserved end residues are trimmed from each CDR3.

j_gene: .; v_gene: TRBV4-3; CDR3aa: ASSPQSGVYTSSYNEQY
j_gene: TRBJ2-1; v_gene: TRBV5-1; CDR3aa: ASSLDGRSYNEQF
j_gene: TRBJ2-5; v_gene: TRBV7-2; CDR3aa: ASRTTSGGGETQY
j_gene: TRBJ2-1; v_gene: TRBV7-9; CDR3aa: ASSLGTSGRSNEQF
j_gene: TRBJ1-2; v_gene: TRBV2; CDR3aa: ASSGDGRGGYT
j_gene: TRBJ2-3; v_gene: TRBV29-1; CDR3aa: SVVRGSGPNTQY
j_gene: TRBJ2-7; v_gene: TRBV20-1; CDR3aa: SAETDEQY
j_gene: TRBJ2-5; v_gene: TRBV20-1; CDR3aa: SARDSGAEETQY
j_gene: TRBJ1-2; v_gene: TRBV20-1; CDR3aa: SAQSPVGYT
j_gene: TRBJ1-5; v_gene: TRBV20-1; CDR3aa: GAYPGGSQPQH
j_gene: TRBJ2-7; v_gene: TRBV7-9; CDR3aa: ASSLEPGQGFSYEQY
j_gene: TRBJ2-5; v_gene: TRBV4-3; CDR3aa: ASSQDVLGAYEQY
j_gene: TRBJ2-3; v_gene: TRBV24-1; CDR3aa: ATAGTTDTQY
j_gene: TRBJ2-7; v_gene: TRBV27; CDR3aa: ASNFPEQY
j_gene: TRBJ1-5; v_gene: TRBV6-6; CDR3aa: ASRRGQDNQPQH
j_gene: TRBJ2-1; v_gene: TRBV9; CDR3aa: ASSVVPGMGGEQF
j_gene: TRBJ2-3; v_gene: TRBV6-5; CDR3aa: ASSYEGGGLTDTQY
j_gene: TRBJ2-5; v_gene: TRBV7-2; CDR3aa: ASSLGIAGLNQETQY
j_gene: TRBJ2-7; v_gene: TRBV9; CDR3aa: AKAAEVGQY
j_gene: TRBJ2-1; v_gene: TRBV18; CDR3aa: ASSTGQGLGYEQF
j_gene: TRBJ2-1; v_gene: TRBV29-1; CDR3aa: SGVAGSSNEQF
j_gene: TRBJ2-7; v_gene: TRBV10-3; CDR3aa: AIRGAQQGYDQY
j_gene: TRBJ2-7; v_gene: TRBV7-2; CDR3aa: ASSPRQDSYEQY
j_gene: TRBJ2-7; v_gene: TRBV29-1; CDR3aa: SVEIPSGTYEQY
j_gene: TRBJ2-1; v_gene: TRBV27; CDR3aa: ASSLFGQYNEQF
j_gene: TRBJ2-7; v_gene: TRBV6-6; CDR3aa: ASSYPRQHNYEQY
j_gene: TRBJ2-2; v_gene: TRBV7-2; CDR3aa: ASSPEPRAGELF
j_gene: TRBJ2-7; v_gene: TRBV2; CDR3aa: ASSTRESYEQY
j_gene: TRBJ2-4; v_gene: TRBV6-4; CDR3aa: ASSELAGGGNEQY
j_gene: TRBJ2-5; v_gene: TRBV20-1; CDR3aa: SARDPGGWETQY
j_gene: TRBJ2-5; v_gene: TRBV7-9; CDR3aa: ASSFNEGTQY
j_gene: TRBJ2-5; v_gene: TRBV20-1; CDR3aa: SASSETQY
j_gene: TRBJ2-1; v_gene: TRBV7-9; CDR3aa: ASSFQNVGSNEQF
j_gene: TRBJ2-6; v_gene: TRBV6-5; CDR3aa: ASSYSSFWGAGANVLT
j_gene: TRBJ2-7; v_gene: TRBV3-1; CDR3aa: ASSLQGSPYEQY
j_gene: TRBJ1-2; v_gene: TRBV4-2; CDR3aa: ASSQPYQTGANYGYT
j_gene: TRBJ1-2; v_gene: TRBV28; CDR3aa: AYSRGRSPHYGYT
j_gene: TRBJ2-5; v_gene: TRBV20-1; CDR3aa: SQRGQETQY
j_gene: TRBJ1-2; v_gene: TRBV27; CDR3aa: ASSLGGSGGYT
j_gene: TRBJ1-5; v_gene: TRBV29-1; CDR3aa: SVEQGSNQPQH
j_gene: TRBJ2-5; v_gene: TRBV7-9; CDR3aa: ASSRDIETQY
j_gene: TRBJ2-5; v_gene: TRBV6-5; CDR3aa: ASSYWRLAGSETQY
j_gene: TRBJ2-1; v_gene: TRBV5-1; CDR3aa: ASSLQTGGNEQF
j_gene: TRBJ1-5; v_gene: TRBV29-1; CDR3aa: SVDGGAPGQPQH
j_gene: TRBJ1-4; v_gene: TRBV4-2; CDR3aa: ASSQDGQGEEKLF
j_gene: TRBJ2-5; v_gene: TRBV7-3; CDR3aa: ASSLKGDRGQETQY
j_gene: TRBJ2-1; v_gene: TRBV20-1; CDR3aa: SEGLLILNEQF
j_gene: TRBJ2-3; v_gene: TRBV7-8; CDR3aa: ASSPDRAGYTQY
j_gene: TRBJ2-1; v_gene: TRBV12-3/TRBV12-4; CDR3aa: ASSLLGTGYNEQF
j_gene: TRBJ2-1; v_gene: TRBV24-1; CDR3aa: ATTSASGNGYDEQF
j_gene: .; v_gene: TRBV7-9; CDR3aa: ASNRGVRGGEQY
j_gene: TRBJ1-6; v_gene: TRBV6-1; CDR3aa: ASSRPTGGSYNSPLH
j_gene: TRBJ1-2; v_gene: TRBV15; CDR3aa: ATSGTGVFYGYT
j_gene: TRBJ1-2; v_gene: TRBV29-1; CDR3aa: SVEGARNYGYT
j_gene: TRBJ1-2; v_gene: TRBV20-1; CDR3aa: SARDHWTGRMAGYT
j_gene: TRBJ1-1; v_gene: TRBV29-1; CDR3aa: SIWTKMNTEAF
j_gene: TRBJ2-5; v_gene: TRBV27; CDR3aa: ASSWNRYQETQY
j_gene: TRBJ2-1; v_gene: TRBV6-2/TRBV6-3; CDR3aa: ASRQLAYSYNEQF
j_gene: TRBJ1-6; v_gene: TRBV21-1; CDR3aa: ASSKVRSSPLH